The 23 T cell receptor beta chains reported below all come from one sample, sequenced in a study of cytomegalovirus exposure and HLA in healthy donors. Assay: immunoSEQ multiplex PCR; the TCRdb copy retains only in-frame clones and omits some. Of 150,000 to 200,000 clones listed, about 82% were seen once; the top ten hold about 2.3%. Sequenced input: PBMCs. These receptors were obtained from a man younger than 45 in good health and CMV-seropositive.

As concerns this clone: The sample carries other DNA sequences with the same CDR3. The CDR3 region is CASSVVEGTDTQYF. In DNA form, the CDR3 reads TGTGCCAGCAGCGTAGTAGAGGGCACAGATACGCAGTATTTT. The gene calls are TRBV9 and TRBJ2-3; no reliable D call. The germline gives CDR1 SGDLS, CDR2 YYNGEE. V shed 0 bases and J shed 1 base, with 6 bases lying between them. The CDR3 length is 14 residues.

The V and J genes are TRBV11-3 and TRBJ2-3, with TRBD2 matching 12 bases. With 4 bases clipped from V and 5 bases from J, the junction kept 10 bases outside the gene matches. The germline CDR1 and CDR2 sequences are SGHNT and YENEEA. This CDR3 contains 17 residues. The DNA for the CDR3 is TGTGCCAGCAGCTCGCGGGCTAGCGGGGGGGCTAAAGATACGCAGTATTTT. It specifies CASSSRASGGAKDTQYF.

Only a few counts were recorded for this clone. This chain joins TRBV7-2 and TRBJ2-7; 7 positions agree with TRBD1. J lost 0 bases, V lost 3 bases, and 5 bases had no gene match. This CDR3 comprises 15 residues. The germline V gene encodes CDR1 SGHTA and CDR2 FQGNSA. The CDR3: CASSFTGVSSYEQYF. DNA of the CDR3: TGTGCCAGCAGCTTCACAGGGGTCAGCTCCTACGAGCAGTACTTC.

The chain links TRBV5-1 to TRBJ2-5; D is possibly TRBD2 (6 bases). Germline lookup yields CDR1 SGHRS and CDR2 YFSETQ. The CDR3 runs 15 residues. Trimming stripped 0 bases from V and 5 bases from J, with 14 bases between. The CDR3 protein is CASSLAGEERETQYF. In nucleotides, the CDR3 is TGCGCCAGCAGCTTGGCCGGGGAGGAAAGGGAGACCCAGTACTTC.

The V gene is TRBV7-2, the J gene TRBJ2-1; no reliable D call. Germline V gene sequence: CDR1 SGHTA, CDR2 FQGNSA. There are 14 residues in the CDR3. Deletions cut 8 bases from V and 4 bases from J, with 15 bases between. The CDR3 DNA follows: TGTGCCAGCCGCGTTGAGAGGTTATACAATGAGCAGTTCTTC. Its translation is CASRVERLYNEQFF.

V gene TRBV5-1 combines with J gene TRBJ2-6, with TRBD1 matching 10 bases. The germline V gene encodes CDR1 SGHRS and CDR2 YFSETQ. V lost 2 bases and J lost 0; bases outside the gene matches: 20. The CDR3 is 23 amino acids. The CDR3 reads CASSFGVLPGQGSQSSGANVLTF. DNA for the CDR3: TGCGCCAGCAGCTTCGGAGTATTGCCGGGACAGGGGTCACAGAGCTCTGGGGCCAACGTCCTGACTTTC.

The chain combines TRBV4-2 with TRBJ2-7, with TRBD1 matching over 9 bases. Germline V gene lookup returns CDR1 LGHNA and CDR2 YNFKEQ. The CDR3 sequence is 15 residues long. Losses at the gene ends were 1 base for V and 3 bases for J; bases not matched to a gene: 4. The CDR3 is CASSQGGQGSYEQYF. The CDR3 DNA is TGTGCCAGCAGCCAAGGCGGACAGGGGAGCTACGAGCAGTACTTC.

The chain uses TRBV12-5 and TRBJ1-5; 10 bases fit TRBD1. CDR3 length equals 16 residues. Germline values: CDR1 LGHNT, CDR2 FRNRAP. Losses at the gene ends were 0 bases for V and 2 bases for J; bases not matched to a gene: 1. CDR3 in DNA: TGTGCTAGTGGTTTGGTTGGGACAGGGGGCAATCAGCCCCAGCATTTT. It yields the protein CASGLVGTGGNQPQHF.

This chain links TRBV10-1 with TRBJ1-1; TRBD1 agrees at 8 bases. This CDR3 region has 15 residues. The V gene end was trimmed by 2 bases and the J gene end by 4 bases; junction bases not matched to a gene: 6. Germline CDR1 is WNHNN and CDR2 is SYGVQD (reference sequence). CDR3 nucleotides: TGCGCCAGCAGTGAGGGACAGGGTTTCGGCACTGAAGCTTTCTTT. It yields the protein CASSEGQGFGTEAFF.

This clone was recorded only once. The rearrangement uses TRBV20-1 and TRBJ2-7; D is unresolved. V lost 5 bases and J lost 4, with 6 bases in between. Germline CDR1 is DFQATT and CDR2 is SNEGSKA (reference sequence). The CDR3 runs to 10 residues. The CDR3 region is CSAGRYEQYF. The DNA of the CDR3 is TGCAGTGCTGGGCGTTACGAGCAGTACTTC.

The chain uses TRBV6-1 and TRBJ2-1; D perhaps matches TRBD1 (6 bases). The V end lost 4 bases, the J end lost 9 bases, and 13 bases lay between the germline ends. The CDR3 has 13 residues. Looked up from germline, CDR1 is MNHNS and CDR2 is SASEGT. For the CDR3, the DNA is TGTGCCAGCAGTGTACAGGGTTTGGGTGAGCAGTTCTTC. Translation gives CASSVQGLGEQFF.

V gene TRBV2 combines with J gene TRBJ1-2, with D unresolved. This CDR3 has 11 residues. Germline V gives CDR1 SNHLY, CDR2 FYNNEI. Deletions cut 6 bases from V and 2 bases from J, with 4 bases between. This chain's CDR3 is CASSMNYGYTF. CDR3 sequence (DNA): TGTGCCAGCAGCATGAACTATGGCTACACCTTC.

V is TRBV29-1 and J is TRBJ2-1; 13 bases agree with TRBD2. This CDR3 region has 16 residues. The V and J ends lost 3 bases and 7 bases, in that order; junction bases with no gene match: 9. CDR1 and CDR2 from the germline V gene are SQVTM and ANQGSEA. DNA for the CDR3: TGCAGCGTTGACGGGGCACTAGCGGGGGGGCGGAATGAGCAGTTCTTC. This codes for CSVDGALAGGRNEQFF.

CDR3 sequence: CATKPGLTSSGNTIYF. The CDR3 DNA follows: TGTGCCACCAAACCCGGACTGACGAGCTCTGGAAACACCATATATTTT. The V and J genes are TRBV15 and TRBJ1-3; D remains ambiguous. V was shortened by 7 bases and J by 0 bases, with 16 bases between the two germline ends. This CDR3 has 16 residues. CDR1 and CDR2 (germline): LNHNV, YYDKDF (reference sequence).

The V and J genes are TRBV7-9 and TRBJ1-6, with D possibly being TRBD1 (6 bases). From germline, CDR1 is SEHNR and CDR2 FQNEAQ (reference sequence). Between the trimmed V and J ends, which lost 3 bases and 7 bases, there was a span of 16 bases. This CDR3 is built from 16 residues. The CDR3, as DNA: TGTGCCAGCAGCTTTCCCACAGGGACGTCCAATTCACCCCTCCACTTT. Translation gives CASSFPTGTSNSPLHF.

This CDR3 reads CASSPLAGGYEQYF. In DNA form, the CDR3 reads TGCGCCAGCAGCCCACTAGCGGGGGGCTACGAGCAGTACTTC. The rearrangement uses TRBV4-3 and TRBJ2-7, with TRBD2 matching over 12 bases. Germline V gene sequence: CDR1 LGHNA, CDR2 YSLEER. CDR3 length equals 14 residues. The V segment lost 4 bases and the J segment 3 bases; nucleotides outside the gene matches: 1.

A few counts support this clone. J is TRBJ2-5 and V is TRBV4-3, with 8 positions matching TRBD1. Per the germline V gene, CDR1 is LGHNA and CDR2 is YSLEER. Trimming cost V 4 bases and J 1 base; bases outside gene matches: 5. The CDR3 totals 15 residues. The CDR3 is CASSRAGTGQETQYF. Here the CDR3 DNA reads TGCGCCAGCAGCCGGGCCGGGACAGGCCAAGAGACCCAGTACTTC.

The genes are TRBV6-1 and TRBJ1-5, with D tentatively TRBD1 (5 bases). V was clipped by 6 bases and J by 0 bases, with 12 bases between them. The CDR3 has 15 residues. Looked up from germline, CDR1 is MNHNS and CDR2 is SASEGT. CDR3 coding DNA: TGTGCCAGCAGGCTCCAGGGTTATAGCAATCAGCCCCAGCATTTT. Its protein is CASRLQGYSNQPQHF.

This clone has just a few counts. CDR3 loop: CASTRDRGGDEQYF. CDR3 sequence (DNA): TGCGCCAGCACCCGGGACAGGGGAGGCGACGAGCAGTACTTC. The rearrangement joins TRBV10-1 to TRBJ2-7; 10 bases map to TRBD1. Trimming at V came to 7 bases and at J to 5 bases, leaving 8 bases not matched to a gene. This CDR3 contains 14 residues. The germline V gene has CDR1 WNHNN and CDR2 SYGVQD (reference sequence).

CDR3 sequence reads: CASSRATGGSGQPQHF. As DNA, the CDR3 is TGTGCCAGCAGCCGGGCGACAGGGGGCTCGGGTCAGCCCCAGCATTTT. This chain uses TRBV7-2 with TRBJ1-5, with TRBD1 identical over 10 bases. This CDR3 region has 16 residues. V shed 5 bases and J 6 bases; nucleotides not matched to a gene: 10. In germline, CDR1 is SGHTA, CDR2 FQGNSA.

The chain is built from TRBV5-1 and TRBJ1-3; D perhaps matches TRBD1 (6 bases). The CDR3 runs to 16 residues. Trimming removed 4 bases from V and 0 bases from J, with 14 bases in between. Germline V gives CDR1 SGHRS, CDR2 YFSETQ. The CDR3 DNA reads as TGCGCCAGCAGCCCTGACAGGCCGAGCTCTGGAAACACCATATATTTT. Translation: CASSPDRPSSGNTIYF.

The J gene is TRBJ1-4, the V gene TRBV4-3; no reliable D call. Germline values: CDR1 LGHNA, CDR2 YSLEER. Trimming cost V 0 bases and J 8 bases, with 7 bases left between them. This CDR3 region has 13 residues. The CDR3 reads CASSQDPREKLFF. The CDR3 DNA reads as TGCGCCAGCAGCCAAGATCCCCGGGAAAAACTGTTTTTT.

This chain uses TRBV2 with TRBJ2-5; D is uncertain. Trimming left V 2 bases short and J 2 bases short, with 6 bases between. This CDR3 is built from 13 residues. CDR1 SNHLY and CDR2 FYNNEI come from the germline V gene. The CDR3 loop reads CASSEYRQETQYF. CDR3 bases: TGTGCCAGCAGTGAATACAGACAAGAGACCCAGTACTTC.